The present T cell receptor beta chain was sequenced within a study of radiotherapy plus CTLA-4 blockade in lung cancer. Study context: Disease control was achieved by over 25% of patients, and objective responses by 15% to 20%. Broader study findings: The best predictor of response was reported to be early blood T cell clone dynamics, with interferon-beta. Expansion in blood of tumor-derived TCR clones was seen after radiotherapy plus ipilimumab.

Comment on this clone: Its antigen is not identified.

Sequencing used immunoSEQ multiplex PCR; TCRdb keeps in-frame clones, though not all of them. The repertoire has about 98,000 clones, 82% of them found once; the top ten carry 3% to 3.5%. Germline V gene data show CDR1 as SNHLY and CDR2 as FYNNEI. The CDR3 contains 14 residues. With 4 bases removed from V and 0 bases from J, the gap between germline ends came to 7 bases. The sequenced sample was peripheral blood, obtained from a patient treated with radiotherapy plus ipilimumab. The chain employs TRBV2 and TRBJ1-3, with D uncertain. The clonotype comes from a human donor with non-small cell lung cancer who had a partial response to radiotherapy plus ipilimumab. CDR3 in amino acids: CASSVVSSGNTIYF. In DNA, the CDR3 is TGTGCCAGCAGTGTTGTCAGCTCTGGAAACACCATATATTTT. The entire variable domain, with the rest obtained from reference TRBV2 and TRBJ1-3, is as follows: EPEVTQTPSHQVTQMGQEVILRCVPISNHLYFYWYRQILGQKVEFLVSFYNNEISEKSEIFDDQFSVERPDGSNFTLKIRSTKLEDSAMYFCASSVVSSGNTIYFGEGSWLTVV.